These 30 T cell receptor beta chains came from one sample sequenced in a study of T cell clonality in common variable immunodeficiency. The study's findings and limits: Common variable immunodeficiency TCR beta sequences reportedly had fewer deletions and N-nucleotide insertions.

Method: immunoSEQ multiplex PCR; TCRdb's copy keeps in-frame clones and lacks some. The sample yields approximately 20,000 clones, without any singletons. No antigen has been identified for these receptors. The sample was peripheral blood mononuclear cells. Receptor source: a human donor with common variable immunodeficiency.

This clone was observed a handful of times. Read sequence stops 3 residues before the CDR3 end, and the germline J gene provides the missing end. The chain has TRBV2 and TRBJ2-2; D uncertain. Trimming stripped 3 bases from V and 4 bases from J, with 9 bases between. There are 14 residues in the CDR3. The germline V gene has CDR1 SNHLY and CDR2 FYNNEI. The DNA read from the CDR3 is TGTGCCAGCAGTGAGTCCAGGTTCACCGGGGAG. It codes for CASSESRFTGE. In full, the CDR3 reads CASSESRFTGELFF.

With regard to this clone: With the read ending 3 residues before the CDR3 end, the germline J gene is used to fill in that end. J is TRBJ2-2 and V is TRBV30; a weak D match, TRBD1 (6 bases). The CDR3 runs to 13 residues. Trimming removed 8 bases from V and 7 bases from J, with 17 bases in between. Per germline, CDR1 GTSNPN and CDR2 SVGIG (reference sequence). CDR3 DNA (partial): TGTGCCCGCCAGGGACATTTAGGCGGGGAG. This codes for CARQGHLGGE. The full CDR3 protein reads CARQGHLGGELFF.

Details on this clone: The read ends 3 residues before the CDR3 terminus; that terminus is restored from the germline J gene. The chain links TRBV30 to TRBJ1-4; no firm D call. The length of the CDR3 is 13 residues. Trimming cost V 1 base and J 0 bases, with 3 bases left between them. CDR1 and CDR2 from the germline V gene are GTSNPN and SVGIG (reference sequence). CDR3 region: CAWSATTNEKLFF. The DNA read from the CDR3 is TGTGCCTGGAGTGCAACAACTAATGAAAAA.

In its sample, this clone was seen many times. Read coverage stops 3 residues before the CDR3 terminus; the germline J gene supplies the remainder. This chain joins TRBV27 and TRBJ2-1; 11 bases are a match to TRBD2. Germline lookup yields CDR1 MNHEY and CDR2 SMNVEV (reference sequence). V was clipped by 3 bases and J by 3 bases; unmatched bases: 1. CDR3 length: 15 amino acids. CDR3 bases read: TGTGCCAGCAGTTTTGGGACTAGCGGCTACAATGAG. It specifies CASSFGTSGYNE. The CDR3, in full, reads CASSFGTSGYNEQFF.

This clone was seen more than once but under ten times. The sequence runs out 3 residues before the end of the CDR3; the remainder is reconstructed from the germline J gene. The rearrangement joins TRBV7-3 to TRBJ2-3, with D uncertain. This CDR3 spans 15 amino acids. From germline, CDR1 is SGHTA and CDR2 FQGTGA. Trimming removed 5 bases from V and 1 base from J, with 13 bases in between. CDR3 sequence reads: CASSPLLGGTDTQYF. Partial CDR3 DNA: TGTGCCAGCAGCCCACTTTTGGGCGGCACAGATACG.

At least ten counts were recorded for this clone. The read halts 3 residues ahead of the CDR3 end, with the missing end drawn from the germline J gene. V gene TRBV10-3 combines with J gene TRBJ2-2, with D possibly matching TRBD1 (5 bases). The CDR3 length is 13 residues. Trimming shortened V by 6 bases and J by 5 bases, and 10 bases separated the two germline ends. CDR1 is ENHRY, CDR2 SYGVKD, per germline. The CDR3 loop reads CAIRGLDTGELFF. The CDR3 DNA, read in part, is TGTGCCATCAGGGGGCTGGATACCGGGGAG.

In its sample, this clone was seen many times. The read ends 3 residues early relative to the CDR3; the germline J gene fills the gap. The rearrangement joins TRBV20-1 to TRBJ2-1; D is unresolved. The V gene lost 6 bases and the J gene lost 8 bases, with 14 bases spanning the gap. Germline V gives CDR1 DFQATT, CDR2 SNEGSKA (reference sequence). CDR3 length: 12 amino acids. This CDR3 reads CSATPVRHEQFF. The CDR3 DNA, read in part, is TGCAGTGCCACGCCCGTCAGGCATGAG.

Worth noting for this clone: The CDR3 goes on 3 residues after the read ends, and that part is filled in from the germline J gene. The rearrangement joins TRBV7-9 to TRBJ1-2, with D tentatively TRBD1 (6 bases). CDR1 is SEHNR and CDR2 is FQNEAQ in the germline V gene (reference sequence). There are 14 residues in the CDR3. Trimming removed 5 bases from V and 5 bases from J, with 15 bases in between. CDR3 protein: CASSQGTSFYGYTF. The sequenced part of the CDR3 DNA is TGTGCCAGCAGCCAAGGGACATCTTTTTATGGC.

This clone occurred many times. The observed sequence ends 3 residues before the CDR3 terminus, with the missing tail filled in from the germline J gene. The chain couples TRBV29-1 to TRBJ2-3; 12 bases agree with TRBD2. This CDR3 is built from 15 residues. From germline, CDR1 is SQVTM and CDR2 ANQGSEA. The V and J ends lost 1 base and 3 bases, in that order; junction bases with no gene match: 2. Partial CDR3 DNA: TGCAGCGTTGAAGGTCTAGCGGGGGGGACAGATACG. Amino acid sequence: CSVEGLAGGTDT. From start to end, the CDR3 is CSVEGLAGGTDTQYF.

Remarks on this clone: The read is 3 residues too short to cover the CDR3 end, so that end is filled in from the germline J gene. The gene calls are TRBV19 and TRBJ2-2, with 9 bases that match TRBD1. V lost 7 bases to trimming and J lost 6 bases; unmatched junction nucleotides: 9. In germline, CDR1 is LNHDA, CDR2 SQIVND (reference sequence). This CDR3 comprises 15 residues. The CDR3 spells CASKPYGTGPGELFF. The covered CDR3 bases are TGTGCCAGTAAGCCCTACGGGACAGGGCCCGGGGAG.

This clone was found many times. From the germline J gene comes the end of the CDR3, since the read stops 3 residues before it. The chain recombines TRBV7-3 with TRBJ2-7, with a weak D call TRBD2 (6 bases). The CDR3 contains 16 residues. Trimming cost V 4 bases and J 1 base, with 17 bases left between them. Germline V gene data show CDR1 as SGHTA and CDR2 as FQGTGA. The part of the CDR3 DNA that was read is TGTGCCAGCAGCTCTTCGGTTGGGGGGAAATCCTACGAG. Amino acids: CASSSSVGGKSYE. The whole CDR3 is CASSSSVGGKSYEQYF.

In the case of this clone: The CDR3 end is not reached by the read, which stops 3 residues before it; the germline J gene fills it in. The gene calls are TRBV19 and TRBJ2-1; 9 positions match TRBD2. CDR1 is LNHDA, CDR2 SQIVND, per germline (reference sequence). J was trimmed by 4 bases and V by 3 bases; bases with no gene match: 13. This CDR3 spans 18 amino acids. CDR3 bases read: TGTGCCAGTAGTATTGAAGGGCGGGGGGGCCCTGTTTACAATGAG. The encoded protein is CASSIEGRGGPVYNE. The CDR3 in its entirety is CASSIEGRGGPVYNEQFF.

CDR3 DNA (partial): TGTGCCAGCAGCTTCGACAGAACCTCCTACGAG. This encodes CASSFDRTSYE. The full CDR3 protein reads CASSFDRTSYEQYF. This chain uses TRBV11-1 with TRBJ2-7; D is perhaps TRBD1 (5 bases). Read data end 3 residues before the CDR3 end; the end is taken from the germline J gene. The length of the CDR3 is 14 residues. V lost 3 bases and J 0 bases, leaving 9 bases between the germline ends. CDR1 is SGHAT and CDR2 is FQDESV in the germline V gene (reference sequence).

As regards this clone: The sequenced fragment ends 3 residues before the CDR3 boundary, so the rest is inferred from the germline J gene. V and J are TRBV2 and TRBJ1-2; 7 bases fit TRBD1. V was clipped by 6 bases and J by 2 bases; unmatched bases: 3. The germline V gene encodes CDR1 SNHLY and CDR2 FYNNEI. The CDR3 length is 13 residues. The DNA read from the CDR3 is TGTGCCAGCAGGGCGGACAGGAACTATGGC. Protein: CASRADRNYG. The CDR3 reads in full as CASRADRNYGYTF.

Points on this clone: The read ends 3 residues shy of where the CDR3 ends; the end is completed using the germline J gene. V usage is TRBV18 and J usage is TRBJ1-1, with no clear D. V lost 3 bases, J lost 1 base, and 9 bases lay in between. The germline V gene has CDR1 KGHSH and CDR2 LQKENI. The CDR3 runs 14 residues. The DNA read from the CDR3 is TGTGCCAGCTCACCGATAACAGAGAACACTGAA. Its translation is CASSPITENTE. The whole CDR3 protein is CASSPITENTEAFF. The full variable domain, with the rest looked up from reference TRBV18 and TRBJ1-1, is NAGVMQNPRHLVRRRGQEARLRCSPMKGHSHVYWYRQLPEEGLKFMVYLQKENIIDESGMPKERFSAEFPKEGPSILRIQQVVRGDSAAYFCASSPITENTEAFFGQGTRLTVV.

A note on this clone: The read terminates 3 residues before the CDR3 end, so the remaining end is supplied by the germline J gene. The chain joins TRBV30 to TRBJ2-3; 13 bases agree with TRBD2. The CDR3 spans 20 residues. Germline CDR1 reads GTSNPN; CDR2 reads SVGIG (reference sequence). V shed 3 bases, J shed 7 bases, and the junction held 22 bases outside the gene matches. The sequenced CDR3 bases are TGTGCCTGGAGGGGACCCCGGACTAGCGGGGGTGCGGTCTGGTGGTATACG. Amino acid sequence: CAWRGPRTSGGAVWWYT. The whole CDR3 protein is CAWRGPRTSGGAVWWYTQYF.

The table lists this clone with a few counts. The read stops 3 residues short of the end of the CDR3; the missing end is completed from the germline J gene. The genes are TRBV18 and TRBJ1-1; tentative D call: TRBD1 (6 bases). The CDR3 extends over 15 amino acids. Trimming took 3 bases from V and 7 from J, leaving 18 bases between them. Looked up from germline, CDR1 is KGHSH and CDR2 is LQKENI. CDR3 region: CASSPNTGNLYEAFF. The CDR3 bases that were read are TGTGCCAGCTCACCTAATACAGGGAACCTATATGAA. The variable domain in full, with the rest retrieved from reference TRBV18 and TRBJ1-1, is NAGVMQNPRHLVRRRGQEARLRCSPMKGHSHVYWYRQLPEEGLKFMVYLQKENIIDESGMPKERFSAEFPKEGPSILRIQQVVRGDSAAYFCASSPNTGNLYEAFFGQGTRLTVV.

As concerns this clone: The read terminates 3 residues ahead of where the CDR3 ends, so the germline J gene completes it. The chain carries TRBV18 and TRBJ2-1; TRBD2 aligns across 9 bases. The length of the CDR3 is 15 residues. Germline V lookup: CDR1 KGHSH, CDR2 LQKENI. The V and J ends lost 8 bases and 3 bases, in that order; junction bases with no gene match: 8. The CDR3 bases that were read are TGTGCCAGCCGAGATAGCGGGAGTTTCTACAATGAG. It encodes CASRDSGSFYNE. The whole CDR3 sequence is CASRDSGSFYNEQFF.

This clone has more than one count but fewer than ten. The CDR3 loop is CASSLDPKGQTQYF. CDR3 DNA (partial): TGTGCCAGCAGCTTAGATCCCAAAGGTCAGACC. This chain connects TRBV7-9 to TRBJ2-5; D not certain. The DNA ends 3 residues before the CDR3 does, and the rest of the CDR3 is filled in from the germline J gene. This CDR3 has 14 amino acids. Germline V gene lookup returns CDR1 SEHNR and CDR2 FQNEAQ (reference sequence). V lost 1 base and J 6 bases, leaving 12 bases between the germline ends.

This clone was observed a handful of times. The missing CDR3 end, 3 residues past where the read stops, is filled in from the germline J gene. This chain links TRBV19 with TRBJ2-7, with 9 nucleotides matching TRBD1. Germline V CDR1 and CDR2: LNHDA, SQIVND (reference sequence). With V trimmed by 8 bases and J by 2 bases, 10 bases remained unmatched. This CDR3 spans 15 amino acids. The CDR3 reads CASHASGTGTYEQYF. The sequenced CDR3 bases are TGTGCCAGTCACGCTTCCGGGACAGGGACCTACGAG.

On this clone itself: The CDR3 end is not reached by the read, which stops 3 residues before it; the germline J gene fills it in. The chain is built from TRBV6-2 or TRBV6-3 and TRBJ2-7; 7 nucleotides line up with TRBD1. With 0 bases clipped from V and 0 bases from J, the junction kept 5 bases outside the gene matches. Germline lookup yields CDR1 MNHEY and CDR2 SVGEGT. This CDR3 has 16 amino acids. The covered CDR3 bases are TGTGCCAGCAGTTACTCGAGTGGGGACAGCTCCTACGAG. Protein: CASSYSSGDSSYE. The whole CDR3 protein is CASSYSSGDSSYEQYF.

Of note for this clone: The read halts 3 residues ahead of the CDR3 end, with the missing end drawn from the germline J gene. This chain links TRBV2 with TRBJ2-7, with D maybe TRBD1 (6 bases). CDR3 length: 16 residues. Germline loops: CDR1 SNHLY, CDR2 FYNNEI. The V and J ends lost 3 bases and 0 bases respectively, with 15 bases between them. The DNA read from the CDR3 is TGTGCCAGCAGTGACTTGGGACACGAGAGCTCCTACGAG. This encodes CASSDLGHESSYE. The whole CDR3 sequence is CASSDLGHESSYEQYF.

Only a few counts were recorded for this clone. The read ends 3 residues early relative to the CDR3; the germline J gene fills the gap. The chain recombines TRBV6-2 or TRBV6-3 with TRBJ2-7; 7 bases fit TRBD2. CDR3 length equals 13 residues. Germline lookup yields CDR1 MNHEY and CDR2 SVGEGT. V shed 8 bases, J shed 2 bases, and the junction held 6 bases outside the gene matches. CDR3 DNA (partial): TGTGCCAGCCGACCCAGCGGGACCTACGAG. Its protein is CASRPSGTYE. In full, the CDR3 reads CASRPSGTYEQYF.

Turning to this clone: The DNA ends 3 residues before the CDR3 does, and the rest of the CDR3 is filled in from the germline J gene. The gene calls are TRBV18 and TRBJ2-1, with 10 bases fitting TRBD2. CDR1 and CDR2 (germline): KGHSH, LQKENI. This CDR3 region has 16 residues. Germline trimming cut 8 bases from V and 7 bases from J; bases unmatched to any gene: 14. The sequenced part of the CDR3 DNA is TGTGCCAGCCGCCGGGGGCTAGCGGGAGTGTGGAATGAG. Its protein product is CASRRGLAGVWNE. The entire CDR3 protein reads CASRRGLAGVWNEQFF.

This clone has a count of ten or more. Coverage ceases 3 residues before the CDR3 finishes, and the germline J gene fills in the end. The J gene is TRBJ1-1, the V gene TRBV3-1 (or the pseudogene TRBV3-2); D is unresolved. CDR3 size: 15 residues. The V and J ends lost 4 bases and 0 bases respectively, with 12 bases between them. Germline-derived CDR1 and CDR2 are LGHDT and YNNKEL (reference sequence). Partial CDR3 DNA: TGTGCCAGCAGCCCTTGGCTTCTTTTGAACACTGAA. Residues: CASSPWLLLNTE. The full CDR3 protein reads CASSPWLLLNTEAFF.

To note about this clone: Sequencing ends 3 residues short of the CDR3 end; the germline J gene provides the rest. The V gene is TRBV19, the J gene TRBJ1-5; 9 bases agree with TRBD1. This CDR3 has 17 amino acids. Germline values: CDR1 LNHDA, CDR2 SQIVND (reference sequence). Losses at the gene ends were 5 bases for V and 6 bases for J; bases not matched to a gene: 14. CDR3 residues: CASSPTPGQGMGQPQHF. Partial CDR3 DNA: TGTGCCAGTAGTCCAACGCCGGGACAGGGTATGGGTCAGCCC.

This clone was seen repeatedly, ten times or more. The read is 3 residues too short to cover the CDR3 end, so that end is filled in from the germline J gene. The chain joins TRBV4-1 to TRBJ1-4; D ambiguous. The germline V gene has CDR1 MGHRA and CDR2 YSYEKL. This CDR3 has 13 residues. V gave up 0 bases and J gave up 10 bases, with 9 bases separating them. The part of the CDR3 DNA that was read is TGCGCCAGCAGCCAAGATGTTGAGGGAAAA. Protein product: CASSQDVEGK. The whole CDR3 sequence reads CASSQDVEGKLFF.

This clone was observed a handful of times. The CDR3 goes on 3 residues after the read ends, and that part is filled in from the germline J gene. The chain uses TRBV19 and TRBJ2-2; possibly TRBD1 for D (6 bases). Looked up from germline, CDR1 is LNHDA and CDR2 is SQIVND (reference sequence). The CDR3 is 14 amino acids. Trimming left V 3 bases short and J 6 bases short, with 11 bases between. CDR3 sequence: CASSIRGLAGELFF. CDR3 DNA, as far as it was read: TGTGCCAGTAGTATCAGGGGATTGGCCGGGGAG.

A few counts support this clone. The read is 3 residues too short to cover the CDR3 end, so that end is filled in from the germline J gene. The J gene is TRBJ1-1, the V gene TRBV2; 10 nucleotides align to TRBD1. CDR3 length: 14 amino acids. Germline V gene sequence: CDR1 SNHLY, CDR2 FYNNEI. V shed 5 bases and J 3 bases; nucleotides not matched to a gene: 3. Here the CDR3 reads CASSSGTGDTEAFF. Incomplete CDR3 DNA: TGTGCCAGCAGTTCCGGGACAGGGGACACTGAA. The whole variable domain, filled in from reference TRBV2 and TRBJ1-1, reads EPEVTQTPSHQVTQMGQEVILRCVPISNHLYFYWYRQILGQKVEFLVSFYNNEISEKSEIFDDQFSVERPDGSNFTLKIRSTKLEDSAMYFCASSSGTGDTEAFFGQGTRLTVV.

The sample holds many counts of this clone. The CDR3 is cut off 3 residues early in the read; its end comes from the germline J gene. The chain uses TRBV12-3 or TRBV12-4 and TRBJ2-7; D not certain. V gave up 3 bases and J gave up 1 base, with 4 bases separating them. The CDR3 spans 12 residues. The CDR3 is CASSLYSYEQYF. CDR3 DNA, as far as it was read: TGTGCCAGCAGTTTGTATTCCTACGAG.